This T cell receptor (beta chain) emerged from a study of T cell responses to AZD1222 COVID-19 vaccine (dated by TCRdb to the early 2020s). Looking at the study overall: A total of over 230 trial participants underwent TCR sequencing, of whom under 220 had received two doses of AZD1222 and 26 had received two doses of the MenACWY control vaccine. Enrollment into the trials was organized by age into subgroups of 18-55, 56-69 and 70-plus years, and those subgroups contained around 150, 28 and 57 TCR-sequenced participants, respectively.

This specimen's time point label, per the study, means: about 28 days (+/-7) after the second vaccine dose. AZD1222 recipients given second doses at about 4 weeks or at about 12 weeks were pooled, since spike-specific TCR depth and breadth were not found to differ between the two schedules. Samples from vaccinated people were obtained from the UK trials COV001 and COV002, which included a single-blind randomized controlled phase 2/3 trial of AZD1222 (ChAdOx1 nCoV-19) in healthy adults. For TCRbeta chain sequencing, PBMC samples from trial participants were taken at day 0 and at day 28 after the second dose. From its cysteine to its phenylalanine, the CDR3 spans 16 amino acids. Only CDR3 DNA is held: 48 bases, read in frame from base 1. Trimming leaves V shorter by 1 base and J shorter by 0 bases, with the junction holding 3 bases beyond the gene matches. In the germline V gene, CDR1 corresponds to LGHNT and CDR2 to FRNRAP.

The CDR3 regions of human TCRbeta chains were analyzed by immunosequencing. Concerning the study's data processing: TCRs in the repertoires were compared against a reference library of SARS-CoV-2-specific TCRs that had been generated with the MIRA antigen-specificity platform. Breadth was defined as the fraction of unique TCRs that were SARS-CoV-2-associated, and depth was defined as the fraction of total T cells that were SARS-CoV-2-associated. Each spike-specific TCR was assigned to its reactive spike region and to a CD4 or CD8 class using the MIRA data. Log10-transformed breadth and depth values were compared by one-way ANOVA with Sidak's multiple comparisons tests. In its TCRdb copy, this immuneACCESS table keeps in-frame sequences only and misses some clones. Where compared with another copy, unresolved V genes explain less than half of these, and the others have no known cause. V, J and clone size were drawn from that table, and D and trimming were deduced from the DNA. For this sample the table gives 150,000 to 250,000 clones, of which 91% were detected only once. Of the sample, 3.4% is held by the ten largest clones.

Turning to this clone: The antigen this receptor binds is unknown. No per-base quality is available; no much larger clone lies one base away.

Study-wide conclusions, independent of this receptor: Because no day 14 peak-response samples were available, the repertoires could be characterized only after the peak T cell response. Reportedly, almost half of the unique spike-specific TCRs recognized epitopes lying outside the regions that are mutated in the B.1.351 and B.1.1.7 variants. Conclusions about previously exposed vaccinees are limited because only six or seven AZD1222 recipients were SARS-CoV-2 seropositive at baseline. The vaccine-associated CD4 TCRs covered the entire spike protein, and the dominant responses fell in regions 160-218 and 743-854. In the small 56-69-year group, the increase in depth fell short of significance, most likely because of low power. Most participants were white British and females outnumbered males, and the authors suggested that clonal diversity may have been underestimated. A significant rise in spike-specific TCR breadth and depth was observed after two AZD1222 doses relative to day 0 and relative to MenACWY recipients.

Sequencing used peripheral blood, obtained 28 days after the second AZD1222 dose. This receptor was taken from an adult who received the AZD1222 COVID-19 vaccine. This chain joins TRBV12-5 to TRBJ1-2, with TRBD1 identical over 9 junction bases. The nucleotide sequence is given as TGTGCTAGTGGTTTGGCCGGGACAGGGCCTAACTATGGCTACACCTTC. It encodes CASGLAGTGPNYGYTF.